One sample yielded the 32 T cell receptor beta chains listed below, sequenced in a study of cytomegalovirus exposure and HLA in healthy donors. Primers for the PCR totalled 60 Vbeta and 13 Jbeta. Sequenced by immunoSEQ multiplex PCR; TCRdb stores in-frame clones only, minus some. Of about 200,000 clones detected, less than 80% appear once; the ten largest clones hold approximately 4.7%. Sequencing input: PBMCs. Source of these receptors: a woman younger than 45 in good health and CMV-seropositive.

This clone was seen once. The chain has TRBV6-1 and TRBJ1-3; D gene ambiguous. Germline CDR1 reads MNHNS; CDR2 reads SASEGT. V shed 10 bases and J shed 2 bases, with 9 bases lying between them. The CDR3 loop spans 12 amino acids. The CDR3 reads CAIDKPGNTIYF. CDR3 in DNA: TGTGCCATCGACAAGCCTGGAAACACCATATATTTT.

The chain employs TRBV2 and TRBJ2-3; D gene uncertain. Germline V gene lookup returns CDR1 SNHLY and CDR2 FYNNEI. Between the trimmed V and J ends, which lost 7 bases and 4 bases, there was a span of 12 bases. The CDR3 covers 13 residues. CDR3 DNA: TGTGCCAGCACCCCCCTAGTCGCAGATACGCAGTATTTT. Residues: CASTPLVADTQYF.

The rearrangement links TRBV10-1 to TRBJ2-3; D is perhaps TRBD2 (6 bases). V was shortened by 0 bases and J by 3 bases, with 10 bases between the two germline ends. The length of the CDR3 is 15 residues. CDR1 WNHNN and CDR2 SYGVQD come from the germline V gene (reference sequence). CDR3 sequence: CASSESAGLTDTQYF. CDR3 bases: TGCGCCAGCAGTGAGTCTGCGGGGCTGACAGATACGCAGTATTTT.

This clone was seen more than once but under ten times. The rearrangement joins TRBV5-6 to TRBJ2-7; 13 bases are a match to TRBD2. The V and J ends lost 3 bases and 6 bases, in that order; junction bases with no gene match: 6. The germline V gene encodes CDR1 SGHDT and CDR2 YYEEEE. The CDR3 has 15 amino acids. DNA of the CDR3: TGTGCCAGCAGCTGGGGGACTAGCGGGGAGAGCGAGCAGTACTTC. This codes for CASSWGTSGESEQYF.

J is TRBJ2-7 and V is TRBV27, with D maybe TRBD2 (6 bases). The CDR3 contains 14 residues. Trimming cost V 5 bases and J 0 bases, with 11 bases left between them. Looked up from germline, CDR1 is MNHEY and CDR2 is SMNVEV (reference sequence). The CDR3 nucleotides are TGTGCCAGCAGTCTCGGCGGGGACTCCTACGAGCAGTACTTC. Translated, it gives CASSLGGDSYEQYF.

The chain recombines TRBV4-1 with TRBJ2-7; D uncertain. V was pared by 1 base and J by 0 bases, with 10 bases between. The CDR3 runs 15 residues. The germline CDR1 and CDR2 sequences are MGHRA and YSYEKL. Here the CDR3 reads CASSQAVGFSYEQYF. In DNA form, the CDR3 reads TGCGCCAGCAGCCAAGCGGTCGGTTTCTCCTACGAGCAGTACTTC.

The chain has TRBV29-1 and TRBJ2-7, with D perhaps matching TRBD1 (6 bases). Trimming took off 7 bases at V and 3 bases at J, with 10 bases between the two ends. The germline V gene has CDR1 SQVTM and CDR2 ANQGSEA. The CDR3 loop spans 11 amino acids. The CDR3 is CSGWDNYEQYF. The CDR3 nucleotides read TGCAGCGGATGGGACAACTACGAGCAGTACTTC.

The V gene is TRBV6-5, the J gene TRBJ1-1; D call uncertain. The V end lost 2 bases, the J end lost 3 bases, and 10 bases lay between the germline ends. Germline-derived CDR1 and CDR2 are MNHEY and SVGAGI. The CDR3 has 14 residues. The CDR3 coding sequence is TGTGCCAGCAGTTACGCAGGAGCGGACACTGAAGCTTTCTTT. It is translated as CASSYAGADTEAFF.

The chain recombines TRBV6-5 with TRBJ1-1, with 8 bases identical to TRBD1. V lost 6 bases, J lost 7 bases, and 4 bases stayed unmatched. Germline lookup yields CDR1 MNHEY and CDR2 SVGAGI. This CDR3 contains 12 residues. The CDR3 region is CASSQDRVEAFF. CDR3 coding DNA: TGTGCCAGCAGCCAGGACAGGGTTGAAGCTTTCTTT.

This chain connects TRBV4-3 to TRBJ2-1; TRBD2 matches at 8 bases. CDR3 size: 16 residues. The V and J ends lost 0 bases and 4 bases, in that order; junction bases with no gene match: 5. Per germline, CDR1 LGHNA and CDR2 YSLEER. The CDR3 sequence is CASSQDFTSGYNEQFF. In DNA form, the CDR3 reads TGCGCCAGCAGCCAAGATTTCACTAGCGGATACAATGAGCAGTTCTTC.

This clone was recorded a few times. The chain carries TRBV9 and TRBJ1-1; D remains ambiguous. CDR1 and CDR2 (germline): SGDLS, YYNGEE. CDR3 size: 14 residues. V lost 0 bases to trimming and J lost 0 bases, with 6 bases between them. CDR3 sequence: CASSVAPMNTEAFF. The CDR3 DNA sequence: TGTGCCAGCAGCGTAGCACCTATGAACACTGAAGCTTTCTTT.

The chain is built from TRBV9 and TRBJ2-4, with 12 bases aligning to TRBD2. Germline V lookup: CDR1 SGDLS, CDR2 YYNGEE. This CDR3 comprises 17 residues. V dropped 4 bases and J dropped 4; count of bases not matched to a gene: 9. The CDR3 region has the DNA TGTGCCAGCAGCCCAGGGGCTAGCGGGAGGGTAAAAAACATTCAGTACTTC. This codes for CASSPGASGRVKNIQYF. The full variable domain, rest sourced from reference TRBV9 and TRBJ2-4, is DSGVTQTPKHLITATGQRVTLRCSPRSGDLSVYWYQQSLDQGLQFLIQYYNGEERAKGNILERFSAQQFPDLHSELNLSSLELGDSALYFCASSPGASGRVKNIQYFGAGTRLSVL.

This clone showed up just once. J is TRBJ1-2 and V is TRBV11-2; tentative D call: TRBD1 (5 bases). Trimming took 3 bases from V and 7 from J, leaving 15 bases between them. CDR1 is SGHAT and CDR2 is FQNNGV in the germline V gene. The CDR3 is 14 residues long. CDR3 sequence reads: CASSFSGGGFGYTF. The CDR3 coding sequence is TGTGCCAGCAGCTTCTCCGGGGGAGGCTTTGGCTACACCTTC.

The genes are TRBV29-1 and TRBJ2-7, with D possibly TRBD1 on 6 matching bases. CDR1 is SQVTM, CDR2 ANQGSEA, per germline. This CDR3 spans 14 amino acids. Deletions cut 7 bases from V and 3 bases from J, with 19 bases between. The CDR3 DNA reads TGCAGCGCGAGAGGGGACACCCAGGACTACGAGCAGTACTTC. Protein sequence: CSARGDTQDYEQYF.

This chain uses TRBV7-8 with TRBJ2-7, with TRBD1 as a possible D gene (6 bases). Between the trimmed V and J ends, which lost 5 bases and 1 base, there was a span of 15 bases. The length of the CDR3 is 15 residues. CDR1 is SGHVS, CDR2 FQNEAQ, per germline. The CDR3 nucleotides read TGTGCCAGCAGCCTACATCAGGGGCCTTCCTACGAGCAGTACTTC. Translated, it gives CASSLHQGPSYEQYF.

The rearrangement joins TRBV4-2 to TRBJ2-7; weak D call: TRBD1 (6 bases). Germline loops: CDR1 LGHNA, CDR2 YNFKEQ. Trimming took 1 base from V and 0 from J, leaving 13 bases between them. This CDR3 is built from 16 residues. The CDR3 nucleotides are TGTGCCAGCAGCCAAGGCGTCCCAGGGGACTCCTACGAGCAGTACTTC. Its translation is CASSQGVPGDSYEQYF.

The rearrangement joins TRBV5-6 to TRBJ1-1, with D tentatively TRBD1 (6 bases). The ends were cut back, 4 bases at V and 1 base at J, with 20 bases in the middle. The CDR3 has 17 residues. The germline CDR1 and CDR2 sequences are SGHDT and YYEEEE. Written as DNA, the CDR3 is TGTGCCAGCAGCGCGGACAGCGACGCTCCCTGGAACACTGAAGCTTTCTTT. Its protein is CASSADSDAPWNTEAFF.

The genes are TRBV5-1 and TRBJ1-1; perhaps TRBD1 as D (6 bases). Per germline, CDR1 SGHRS and CDR2 YFSETQ. This CDR3 region has 14 residues. The V end was cut by 0 bases, the J end by 1 base, with 7 bases between. The DNA of the CDR3 is TGCGCCAGCAGCTTGGAACAGGGGAACACTGAAGCTTTCTTT. It codes for CASSLEQGNTEAFF. The variable domain in full, with the rest retrieved from reference TRBV5-1 and TRBJ1-1, is KAGVTQTPRYLIKTRGQQVTLSCSPISGHRSVSWYQQTPGQGLQFLFEYFSETQRNKGNFPGRFSGRQFSNSRSEMNVSTLELGDSALYLCASSLEQGNTEAFFGQGTRLTVV.

This chain links TRBV7-7 with TRBJ1-1; D call uncertain. Trimming took off 5 bases at V and 5 bases at J, with 12 bases between the two ends. This CDR3 is 13 amino acids long. Germline V gene sequence: CDR1 SSHAT, CDR2 FNYEAQ (reference sequence). CDR3 sequence reads: CASSRSLETEAFF. The CDR3 DNA follows: TGTGCCAGCAGCCGCTCACTGGAGACTGAAGCTTTCTTT. Full variable domain (outside the CDR3, taken from reference TRBV7-7 and TRBJ1-1): GAGVSQSPRYKVTKRGQDVTLRCDPISSHATLYWYQQALGQGPEFLTYFNYEAQPDKSGLPSDRFSAERPEGSISTLTIQRTEQRDSAMYRCASSRSLETEAFFGQGTRLTVV.

The chain joins TRBV19 to TRBJ1-6, with a weak D call TRBD1 (6 bases). The CDR3 is made up of 16 amino acids. Germline assignment: CDR1 LNHDA and CDR2 SQIVND (reference sequence). Trimming removed 10 bases from V and 8 bases from J, with 24 bases in between. The DNA for the CDR3 is TGTGCCATCTCAATCCCCAGGGGCAGGTCCGATTCACCCCTCCACTTT. Translating gives CAISIPRGRSDSPLHF. The full variable domain, completed using reference TRBV19 and TRBJ1-6, is DGGITQSPKYLFRKEGQNVTLSCEQNLNHDAMYWYRQDPGQGLRLIYYSQIVNDFQKGDIAEGYSVSREKKESFPLTVTSAQKNPTAFYLCAISIPRGRSDSPLHFGNGTRLTVT.

The rearrangement uses TRBV5-1 and TRBJ2-2, with 11 bases that match TRBD2. This CDR3 region has 15 residues. Germline V gives CDR1 SGHRS, CDR2 YFSETQ. Trimming removed 4 bases from V and 4 bases from J; junction bases left unmatched: 3. The CDR3 nucleotides read TGCGCCAGCAGCGACGGACTAGCGGGCACCGGGGAGCTGTTTTTT. It specifies CASSDGLAGTGELFF.

The chain couples TRBV11-3 to TRBJ2-1; 9 nucleotides match TRBD2. The J segment lost 6 bases and the V segment lost 1 base, leaving 7 bases of the junction unmatched. CDR3 length equals 16 residues. In germline, CDR1 is SGHNT, CDR2 YENEEA. CDR3 residues: CASSLVIGGGANEQFF. In nucleotides, the CDR3 is TGTGCCAGCAGCTTAGTTATTGGCGGGGGGGCCAATGAGCAGTTCTTC. Filled out from reference TRBV11-3 and TRBJ2-1, the complete variable domain reads EAGVVQSPRYKIIEKKQPVAFWCNPISGHNTLYWYLQNLGQGPELLIRYENEEAVDDSQLPKDRFSAERLKGVDSTLKIQPAELGDSAVYLCASSLVIGGGANEQFFGPGTRLTVL.

The V and J genes are TRBV18 and TRBJ1-3, with TRBD1 matching 9 bases. CDR3 size: 19 residues. Losses at the gene ends were 3 bases for V and 2 bases for J; bases not matched to a gene: 14. Looked up from germline, CDR1 is KGHSH and CDR2 is LQKENI. The CDR3 region has the DNA TGTGCCAGCTCACCGAGAGGGACAGGGCCAACCTCGGCTGGAAACACCATATATTTT. Its translation: CASSPRGTGPTSAGNTIYF.

CDR3 loop: CASSATGPGELFF. The CDR3 coding sequence is TGTGCCAGCAGCGCCACAGGGCCCGGGGAGCTGTTTTTT. The gene calls are TRBV9 and TRBJ2-2; D is perhaps TRBD1 (6 bases). Germline V gene data show CDR1 as SGDLS and CDR2 as YYNGEE. Trimming stripped 3 bases from V and 6 bases from J, with 9 bases between. The CDR3 contains 13 residues.

Worth noting for this clone: This same CDR3 is encoded by further DNA sequences in the sample. This chain links TRBV10-3 with TRBJ2-3; 11 bases are a match to TRBD2. The CDR3 runs to 17 residues. V dropped 10 bases and J dropped 3; count of bases not matched to a gene: 15. CDR1 ENHRY and CDR2 SYGVKD come from the germline V gene. In DNA, the CDR3 is TGTGCCACCGCACCCCAGTTAGCGGGAGGGCCAACAGATACGCAGTATTTT. Translation: CATAPQLAGGPTDTQYF.

This chain links TRBV7-6 with TRBJ2-7, with TRBD1 as a possible D gene (6 bases). Germline assignment: CDR1 SGHVS and CDR2 FNYEAQ. The CDR3 runs to 12 residues. The ends were cut back, 5 bases at V and 6 bases at J, with 11 bases in the middle. The CDR3 sequence is CASSAPGAEQYF. The CDR3 region has the DNA TGTGCCAGCAGCGCACCAGGGGCCGAGCAGTACTTC.

The J gene is TRBJ1-4, the V gene TRBV15, with 7 bases that match TRBD1. In germline, CDR1 is LNHNV, CDR2 YYDKDF (reference sequence). The CDR3 covers 15 residues. J lost 6 bases, V lost 3 bases, and 7 bases had no gene match. DNA of the CDR3: TGTGCCACCAGCAGTGGGGACAGCATGTATGAAAAACTGTTTTTT. Amino acids: CATSSGDSMYEKLFF. Filled out from reference TRBV15 and TRBJ1-4, the complete variable domain reads DAMVIQNPRYQVTQFGKPVTLSCSQTLNHNVMYWYQQKSSQAPKLLFHYYDKDFNNEADTPDNFQSRRPNTSFCFLDIRSPGLGDTAMYLCATSSGDSMYEKLFFGSGTQLSVL.

The chain links TRBV6-5 to TRBJ2-7; 9 bases line up with TRBD1. The V gene end was trimmed by 6 bases and the J gene end by 6 bases; junction bases not matched to a gene: 9. The CDR3 sequence is 14 residues long. Looked up from germline, CDR1 is MNHEY and CDR2 is SVGAGI. The CDR3 DNA sequence: TGTGCCAGCAGACTCCCGGGACAGGGACCCGAGCAGTACTTC. Protein product: CASRLPGQGPEQYF.

This clone was observed once. The rearrangement links TRBV5-1 to TRBJ1-2; the D gene is possibly TRBD1 (6 bases). V shed 0 bases and J shed 2 bases, with 8 bases lying between them. Germline V gene sequence: CDR1 SGHRS, CDR2 YFSETQ. The CDR3 spans 14 residues. In DNA, the CDR3 is TGCGCCAGCAGCTTGGTCGACAGGAACTATGGCTACACCTTC. Residues: CASSLVDRNYGYTF.

The rearrangement links TRBV11-2 to TRBJ2-2, with 16 bases identical to TRBD2. The trim removed 8 bases at V and 5 bases at J, leaving 8 bases unmatched. Germline CDR1 is SGHAT and CDR2 is FQNNGV. The CDR3 has 17 amino acids. The CDR3, as DNA: TGTGCCAGCGGGGGACTAGCGGGGGGGCTGGGGACCGGGGAGCTGTTTTTT. Translation gives CASGGLAGGLGTGELFF. The full variable domain, its missing parts supplied by reference TRBV11-2 and TRBJ2-2, is EAGVAQSPRYKIIEKRQSVAFWCNPISGHATLYWYQQILGQGPKLLIQFQNNGVVDDSQLPKDRFSAERLKGVDSTLKIQPAKLEDSAVYLCASGGLAGGLGTGELFFGEGSRLTVL.

The rearrangement joins TRBV19 to TRBJ2-5; weak D call: TRBD1 (6 bases). This CDR3 region has 14 residues. CDR1 and CDR2 from the germline V gene are LNHDA and SQIVND (reference sequence). The ends were cut back, 3 bases at V and 4 bases at J, with 12 bases in the middle. CDR3 DNA sequence: TGTGCCAGTAGTATCGGACAGTTTAGAGAGACCCAGTACTTC. Its protein product is CASSIGQFRETQYF.

V is TRBV10-2 and J is TRBJ2-1; 16 positions match TRBD2. The CDR3 is 18 residues long. Trimming removed 8 bases from V and 0 bases from J; junction bases left unmatched: 7. Germline CDR1 is WSHSY and CDR2 is SAAADI. As DNA, the CDR3 is TGCGCCAGCTTAGGGACTAGCGGGAGGGGTAGCTCCTACAATGAGCAGTTCTTC. Its protein product is CASLGTSGRGSSYNEQFF.